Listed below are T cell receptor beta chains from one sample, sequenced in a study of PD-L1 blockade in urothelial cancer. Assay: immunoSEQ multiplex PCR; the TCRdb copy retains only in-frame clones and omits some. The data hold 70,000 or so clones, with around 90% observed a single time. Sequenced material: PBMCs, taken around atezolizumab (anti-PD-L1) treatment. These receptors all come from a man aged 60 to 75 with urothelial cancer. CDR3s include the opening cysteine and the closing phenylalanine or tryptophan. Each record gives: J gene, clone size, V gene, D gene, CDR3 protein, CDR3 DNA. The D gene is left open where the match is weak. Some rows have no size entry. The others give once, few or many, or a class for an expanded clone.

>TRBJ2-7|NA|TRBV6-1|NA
CASSDPGGTNYEQYF
TGTGCCAGCAGTGATCCAGGGGGGACCAACTACGAGCAGTACTTC
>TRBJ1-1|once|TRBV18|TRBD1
CASSLMDRDTEAFF
TGTGCCAGCTCACTCATGGACAGGGATACTGAAGCTTTCTTT
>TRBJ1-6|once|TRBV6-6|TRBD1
CASSTGTENSPLHF
TGTGCCAGCAGTACCGGGACAGAGAATTCACCCCTCCACTTT
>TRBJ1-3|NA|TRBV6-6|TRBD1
CASSWDRGLSGNTIYF
TGTGCCAGCAGTTGGGACAGGGGACTCTCTGGAAACACCATATATTTT
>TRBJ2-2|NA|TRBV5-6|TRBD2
CASNHLGGRGATGELFF
TGTGCCAGCAACCACTTGGGCGGGAGGGGGGCCACCGGGGAGCTGTTTTTT
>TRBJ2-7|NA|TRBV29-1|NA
CSVEAGSYEQYF
TGCAGCGTTGAGGCGGGATCCTACGAGCAGTACTTC
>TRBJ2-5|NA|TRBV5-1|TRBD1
CASSLEGGAETQYF
TGCGCCAGCAGCTTGGAAGGGGGCGCAGAGACCCAGTACTTC
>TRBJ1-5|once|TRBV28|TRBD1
CASSIDRGYGQPQHF
TGTGCCAGCAGTATAGACAGGGGGTATGGTCAGCCCCAGCATTTT
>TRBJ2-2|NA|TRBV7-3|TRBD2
CASSLVPSGGNTGELFF
TGTGCCAGCAGCTTAGTGCCTAGCGGGGGGAACACCGGGGAGCTGTTTTTT
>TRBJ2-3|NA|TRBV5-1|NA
CASIPTESSTDTQYF
TGCGCCAGCATACCGACAGAGAGTAGCACAGATACGCAGTATTTT
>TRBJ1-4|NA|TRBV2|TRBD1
CASSIKRGQGVTNEKLFF
TGTGCCAGCAGTATTAAAAGGGGGCAAGGTGTAACTAATGAAAAACTGTTTTTT
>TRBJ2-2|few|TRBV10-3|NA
CAISDNTRSGRAGELFF
TGTGCCATCAGTGACAACACCCGGAGCGGGCGAGCCGGGGAGCTGTTTTTT
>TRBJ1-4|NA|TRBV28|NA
CASSLQGTDEKLFF
TGTGCCAGCAGTCTACAGGGTACAGATGAAAAACTGTTTTTT
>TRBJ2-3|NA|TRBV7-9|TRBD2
CASSSQRGTGADTQYF
TGTGCCAGCAGCTCCCAGCGGGGGACGGGAGCAGATACGCAGTATTTT
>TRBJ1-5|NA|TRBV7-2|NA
CASSSGLNSNQPQHF
TGTGCCAGCAGCTCTGGCCTGAATAGCAATCAGCCCCAGCATTTT
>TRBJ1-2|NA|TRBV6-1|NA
CASSEDTASNYGYTF
TGTGCCAGCAGTGAAGATACAGCAAGTAACTATGGCTACACCTTC
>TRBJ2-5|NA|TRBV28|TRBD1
CASSLGGQGKETQYF
TGTGCCAGCAGTTTAGGGGGACAGGGGAAAGAGACCCAGTACTTC
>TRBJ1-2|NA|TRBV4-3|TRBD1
CASSQLTGTGIYGYTF
TGCGCCAGCAGCCAATTAACCGGGACAGGGATCTATGGCTACACCTTC
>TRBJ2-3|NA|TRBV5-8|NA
CASSILTDTQYF
TGTGCCAGCAGCATTCTAACAGATACGCAGTATTTT
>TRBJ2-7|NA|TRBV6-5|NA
CASRDTYEQYF
TGTGCCAGCAGAGACACCTACGAGCAGTACTTC
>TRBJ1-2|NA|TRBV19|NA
CASSIVGGGLVITF
TGTGCCAGTAGTATTGTAGGTGGAGGATTGGTGATCACCTTC
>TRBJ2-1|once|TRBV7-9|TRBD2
CASSLGGGYNEQFF
TGTGCCAGCAGCCTCGGGGGGGGGTACAATGAGCAGTTCTTC
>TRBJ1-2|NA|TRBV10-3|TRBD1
CATEETKRGRHYGYTF
TGTGCCACTGAGGAGACGAAAAGGGGGCGTCACTATGGCTACACCTTC
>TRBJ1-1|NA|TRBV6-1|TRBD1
CASSSRQGRNTEAFF
TGTGCCAGCAGTTCAAGACAGGGTCGGAACACTGAAGCTTTCTTT
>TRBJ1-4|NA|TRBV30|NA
CAWGRGPRDEKLFF
TGTGCCTGGGGCCGGGGTCCGAGGGATGAAAAACTGTTTTTT
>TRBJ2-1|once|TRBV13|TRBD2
CASSFLGLAGAGEQFF
TGTGCCAGCAGCTTCCTCGGACTAGCGGGAGCGGGTGAGCAGTTCTTC